This T cell receptor (beta chain) emerged from a study of T cell repertoires in cytomegalovirus infection. Study at large: A matching HLA type, together with CMV infection, was signaled by public TCR beta signatures. Whole-study results and caveats: Across the ex vivo response, the dominant clonotypes were HLA-C-restricted CMV-specific TCR beta clonotypes.

CDR3 length: 15 amino acids. The junction had 5 bases not matched to a gene; V was cut back by 4 bases and J by 0 bases. Germline V lookup: CDR1 LNHDA, CDR2 SQIVND (reference sequence). Each CDR3 protein gets one entry after TCRdb re-called the reads with MiXCR. The table lists hundreds of thousands of distinct CDR3 sequences, roughly 43% of them singletons. To note about this clonotype: Its antigen is not identified.

The chain has TRBV19 and TRBJ2-7, with 8 bases matching TRBD1. Sequencing was performed on cultured PBMCs, taken from culture after CMV antigen stimulation. This receptor was identified in a human donor in good health (CMV status not recorded). Some clones in this sample may be carry-over from other donors' samples. The CDR3 nucleotides read TGTGCCAGTAGTAGACAGGGGTCCTCCTCCTACGAGCAGTACTTC. As protein: CASSRQGSSSYEQYF.